The clone carrying this T cell receptor (beta chain) was detected many times. The data derive from a study of T-cell reconstitution after alpha-beta-depleted transplantation in children. It was with unique molecular identifiers that the TCRbeta library was prepared. In TCRdb, the PCR reads were re-called with MiXCR into one record per CDR3 protein. The sample lists fewer than 120,000 distinct CDR3 sequences; over 9% were seen once. The specimen was PBMCs from the stem cell graft donor, collected from the stem cell graft. The TCR sequence derives from a human donor who donated a stem cell graft to a child with acute lymphoblastic leukemia.

The CDR3 sequence: CASSHMSGFGTQYF. The CDR3 DNA sequence: TGTGCCAGCAGTCACATGTCAGGGTTCGGGACCCAGTACTTC. The chain carries TRBV27 and TRBJ2-5, with D possibly being TRBD1 (5 bases). The V end lost 5 bases, the J end lost 7 bases, and 17 bases lay between the germline ends. There are 14 residues in the CDR3. The V gene's germline CDR1 is MNHEY and CDR2 SMNVEV (reference sequence).